The sequence of this T cell receptor beta chain was determined in a study of blood T cell repertoires in COVID-19. Germline V gene lookup returns CDR1 LNHDA and CDR2 SQIVND (reference sequence). Trimming at V came to 5 bases and at J to 9 bases, leaving 10 bases not matched to a gene. This CDR3 is built from 14 residues. Method: immunoSEQ multiplex PCR; TCRdb's copy keeps in-frame clones and lacks some. The table includes about 14,000 clones, roughly 72% detected once. The specimen was peripheral blood. The V call is TRBV19, the J call TRBJ1-5, with 7 nucleotides matching TRBD1. This receptor was identified in a man aged 65-85 years with acute or convalescent COVID-19. CDR3 in DNA: TGTGCCAGTAGTCTCCGACAGGGAAGGGCGCCCCAGCATTTT. It specifies CASSLRQGRAPQHF.